The T cell receptor beta chain under discussion was sequenced for a study of identical twins. As regards this clonotype: Its specificity is not known.

Regarding the study as a whole: Zero-insertion results could be subject to partial confounding by invariant MAIT and iNKT cells. The abundant beta clonotypes from cord blood had fewer insertions, and memory repertoires had none of this.

V dropped 2 bases and J dropped 3; count of bases not matched to a gene: 7. Germline V gene sequence: CDR1 LGHNA, CDR2 YNFKEQ. The CDR3 extends over 16 amino acids. Template switching added a universal primer site, and cDNA bore unique molecular identifiers. TCRdb re-derived calls from the 5' RACE reads in MiXCR, one entry per CDR3 protein. Of 450,000 to 650,000 distinct CDR3 sequences in the sample, 9.5% to 10% were seen once. The sample was also reused in another study, on yellow fever vaccine responses in identical twins.

The sequencing input was PBMCs. This sequence was found in a woman aged 18 to 35 in good health. The chain has TRBV4-2 and TRBJ2-7; 10 nucleotides agree with TRBD2. CDR3 sequence (DNA): TGTGCCAGCAGCCAACCCGCGGCTAGCGGGAGCTACGAGCAGTACTTC. Protein product: CASSQPAASGSYEQYF.